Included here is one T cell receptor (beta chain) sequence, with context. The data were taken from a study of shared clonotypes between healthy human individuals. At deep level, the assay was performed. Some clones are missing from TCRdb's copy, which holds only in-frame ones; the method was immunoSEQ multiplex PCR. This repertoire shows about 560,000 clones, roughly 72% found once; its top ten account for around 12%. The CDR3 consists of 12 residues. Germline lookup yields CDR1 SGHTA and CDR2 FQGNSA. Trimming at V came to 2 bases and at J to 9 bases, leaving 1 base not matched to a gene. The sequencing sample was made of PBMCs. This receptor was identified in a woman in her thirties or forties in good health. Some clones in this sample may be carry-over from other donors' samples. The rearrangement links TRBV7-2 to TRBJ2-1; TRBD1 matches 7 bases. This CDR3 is CASSLRGLEQFF. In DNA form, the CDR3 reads TGTGCCAGCAGCTTAAGGGGGCTTGAGCAGTTCTTC.